The 8 T cell receptor beta chains reported below all come from one sample, sequenced in a study of Graves' ophthalmopathy and Graves' hyperthyroidism (dated by TCRdb to 2016 to 2018). The sequencer listed for this sample is Illumina HiSeq 2000. For repertoire sequencing, the TCR beta CDR3 regions were amplified from RNA transcripts. A first-round RT-PCR used HTBI primers with the Qiagen OneStep RT-PCR kit, followed by a second-round multiplex PCR, size selection and purification. In-frame beta chains were kept once TCRdb had trimmed the public reads at Q25 with fastp and called clones with MiXCR. Rows merge per CDR3 protein into single entries with the most common DNA and genes. The sample table shows some 380,000 distinct CDR3 sequences, and over 15% are seen once. The ten largest clones add up to about 7% of the sample. The sequenced material came from peripheral blood. These receptors came from a woman under 30 with stable Graves' hyperthyroidism. Donor details come from another sample of the same person, matched by shared clones.

This clonotype was recorded many times. The V gene is TRBV10-3, the J gene TRBJ1-1; perhaps TRBD1 as D (6 bases). Germline CDR1 and CDR2: ENHRY and SYGVKD. This CDR3 has 15 amino acids. Trimming shortened V by 2 bases and J by 1 base, and 11 bases separated the two germline ends. CDR3 bases: TGTGCCATCAGTGAGCTGGGGACAAAGAACACTGAAGCTTTCTTT. Translated, it gives CAISELGTKNTEAFF.

This clonotype was counted at least ten times. This chain joins TRBV10-3 and TRBJ2-7, with a possible D match to TRBD1 (5 bases). CDR1 and CDR2 from the germline V gene are ENHRY and SYGVKD. The CDR3 is 14 residues long. The germline V and J ends were trimmed by 7 bases and 5 bases, with 18 bases remaining between them. In DNA, the CDR3 is TGTGCCATCACCTCGACAGCCGGCCGTCACGAGCAGTACTTC. Protein product: CAITSTAGRHEQYF.

There are many counts of this clonotype. The gene calls are TRBV6-7 and TRBJ2-2; no definite D call. TRBV6-7 is designated an ORF whose function remains uncertain. The CDR3 has 16 amino acids. The V and J ends lost 6 bases and 0 bases respectively, with 14 bases between them. Here the CDR3 reads CASSPLRSANTGELFF. In DNA, the CDR3 is TGTGCCAGCAGCCCCCTCAGGTCCGCGAACACCGGGGAGCTGTTTTTT.

CDR3 sequence reads: CASSPDREGSPLHF. CDR3 sequence (DNA): TGTGCCAGCAGCCCGGACAGGGAAGGATCACCCCTCCACTTT. This chain uses TRBV7-2 with TRBJ1-6, with TRBD1 identical over 8 bases. The CDR3 runs to 14 residues. Germline V gene lookup returns CDR1 SGHTA and CDR2 FQGNSA. V lost 5 bases to trimming and J lost 10 bases; unmatched junction nucleotides: 7.

In its sample, this clonotype was seen many times. This chain links TRBV6-5 with TRBJ2-7; 10 bases fit TRBD1. Trimming took 8 bases from V and 2 from J; bases not matched to a gene: 12. The CDR3 has 16 amino acids. Germline CDR1 and CDR2: MNHEY and SVGAGI. The CDR3: CASGGGTGTGAYEQYF. The CDR3 DNA is TGTGCCAGCGGGGGGGGGACCGGGACAGGGGCCTACGAGCAGTACTTC.

This clonotype was found many times. V and J are TRBV6-1 and TRBJ1-5; TRBD1 is a possible D gene (5 bases). Trimming took off 1 base at V and 0 bases at J, with 10 bases between the two ends. The CDR3 is 16 amino acids. Germline V gene sequence: CDR1 MNHNS, CDR2 SASEGT. The CDR3 nucleotides read TGTGCCAGCAGTGAAGTAGAGGGGCTTAGCAATCAGCCCCAGCATTTT. This gives the protein CASSEVEGLSNQPQHF.

This clonotype was observed many times. DNA for the CDR3: TGTGCCAGCAGTTCCTTCTCCTATAATTCACCCCTCCACTTT. It specifies CASSSFSYNSPLHF. The V and J genes are TRBV27 and TRBJ1-6, with unresolved D. V lost 4 bases and J lost 0, with 4 bases in between. The CDR3 runs 14 residues. CDR1 and CDR2 (germline): MNHEY, SMNVEV (reference sequence).

This clonotype was observed many times. V is TRBV18 and J is TRBJ1-2, with 8 bases that match TRBD1. The germline V gene has CDR1 KGHSH and CDR2 LQKENI. V lost 4 bases, J lost 0 bases, and 1 base stayed unmatched. The CDR3 is 14 amino acids. CDR3 coding DNA: TGTGCCAGCTCACAGACAGGGGCTAACTATGGCTACACCTTC. Protein product: CASSQTGANYGYTF.